The sequence of this T cell receptor (beta chain) was determined in a study of naive and memory T cell subsets. An equimolar mix of two oligonucleotides served as the beta constant-region primer for TRBC1 and TRBC2. Each CDR3 protein gets one entry after TCRdb re-called the UMI-ligation and nested PCR reads with MiXCR. The profile shows more than 35,000 distinct CDR3 sequences, roughly 15% of them singletons. This TCR derives from a human donor in good health. The sample taken for sequencing was effector memory CD4+ T cells from blood. Subset specified: effector memory, CD45RA- CD27-.

The CDR3 nucleotides are TGCAGTGCTAGACCCAGCGATGGAAACACCATATATTTT. It is translated as CSARPSDGNTIYF. The chain carries TRBV20-1 and TRBJ1-3, with D unresolved. The CDR3 consists of 13 residues. The germline gives CDR1 DFQATT, CDR2 SNEGSKA (reference sequence). The V end was cut by 2 bases, the J end by 3 bases, with 8 bases between.